This TCR beta chain came from a study of T-cell memory formation after mild COVID-19. About the research overall: TCR clusters were mostly confined to one donor each.

TCRdb ran MiXCR on the 5' RACE reads and lists one entry per CDR3 protein. The sample shows some 300,000 distinct CDR3 sequences, less than 20% of them seen only once. V was pared by 2 bases and J by 3 bases, with 13 bases of the junction left unmatched. The length of the CDR3 is 17 residues. CDR1 is MGHRA and CDR2 is YSYEKL in the germline V gene. Sequencing used PBMCs or a T cell subset sorted from them (not recorded which). This clonotype was obtained from a young man who had mild COVID-19 (a few samples of this study predate the infection). Cell type and time point are not known. This chain uses TRBV4-1 with TRBJ2-7; 7 bases are shared with TRBD2. CDR3 bases: TGCGCCAGCAGCCAATCCGGCGGGCGGGGGACCCTCTACGAGCAGTACTTC. Translated: CASSQSGGRGTLYEQYF.